A selection of T cell receptor beta chains follows, all from one sample in a study of Ad26.COV2.S vaccination and SARS-CoV-2 variants. Using immunoSEQ multiplex PCR, the repertoire was profiled, and TCRdb retains in-frame clones only, with some absent. The sample lists over 110,000 clones; approximately 90% were seen once. The source was peripheral blood, collected after recovery from COVID-19. The receptors shown here come from a human donor who had recovered from COVID-19. Each CDR3 is given with its conserved first and last residue. Fields, in order: CDR3 DNA, CDR3 protein, J gene, clone size, D gene, V gene. A D gene is named only where the DNA matches it firmly. Not all rows give a size; the values are once, few, many and, for expanded clones, a class.

TGCGCCACCCCTCGGGACCGGCCTAAAGAGCAGTACTTC CATPRDRPKEQYF TRBJ2-7 NA NA TRBV4-3
TGCAGCGACCGAAGATCGGGCCCACGTAAGGCCAACGTCCTGACTTTC CSDRRSGPRKANVLTF TRBJ2-6 NA NA TRBV29-1
TGTGCCACGAGGACAGGGGGGGAAACTGAAGCTTTCTTT CATRTGGETEAFF TRBJ1-1 NA TRBD1 TRBV10-3
TGCAGCGGACAACTTACAGGGATCCATGGCTACACCTTC CSGQLTGIHGYTF TRBJ1-2 NA NA TRBV29-1
TGTGCCAGCAGTTACACCGACAGGGGGCGCGACGAGCAGTACTTC CASSYTDRGRDEQYF TRBJ2-7 medium-sized TRBD1 TRBV28
TGTGCCAGCAGCAGGACAGGGGGCGAGCAGTACTTC CASSRTGGEQYF TRBJ2-7 NA TRBD1 TRBV28
TGCGCCAGCACAGGACTTCACTACGAGCAGTACTTC CASTGLHYEQYF TRBJ2-7 NA NA TRBV10-2
TGCGCCAGCAGCCACGGGGAGGGAACAGATACGCAGTATTTT CASSHGEGTDTQYF TRBJ2-3 NA TRBD2 TRBV5-1
TGCGCCAGCAGCCGGCTCAGGGGGATGAACACTGAAGCTTTCTTT CASSRLRGMNTEAFF TRBJ1-1 NA TRBD1 TRBV4-3
TGTGCCAGCAGTCCCCATCTTACGACAGGGGGATTCACCGGGGAGCTGTTTTTT CASSPHLTTGGFTGELFF TRBJ2-2 once TRBD1 TRBV6-6
TGTGCCAGCAGTTTAGGGCCCAATCAGCCCCAGCATTTT CASSLGPNQPQHF TRBJ1-5 many NA TRBV6-2/TRBV6-3
TGTGCCAGCGGAGGGACAGGGGGCTACGAGCAGTACTTC CASGGTGGYEQYF TRBJ2-7 NA TRBD1 TRBV9
TGTGCCAGCAGCGTACTGGGGGAGGCTGCAGAGACCCAGTACTTC CASSVLGEAAETQYF TRBJ2-5 few NA TRBV9
TGTGCCAGCAGTGAAGCTACGGAGCGGGAACAAGAGACCCAGTACTTC CASSEATEREQETQYF TRBJ2-5 NA TRBD2 TRBV2
TGTGCCAGCTCCGAGGGCGGAGGAACCTATGGCTACACCTTC CASSEGGGTYGYTF TRBJ1-2 NA NA TRBV27
TGTGCCAGCAGTGATTCAGGTGCGGGCACAGATACGCAGTATTTT CASSDSGAGTDTQYF TRBJ2-3 NA NA TRBV2
TGTGCCAGCAGTGACTCGGGTAGCGGGTTCTACAATGAGCAGTTCTTC CASSDSGSGFYNEQFF TRBJ2-1 NA TRBD2 TRBV6-4
TGTGCGTCGCGTTGGCTGGGGAACACCGGGGAGCTGTTTTTT CASRWLGNTGELFF TRBJ2-2 NA NA TRBV19
TGTGCCATCCCTGGGCAGGGAAGGGGCTACACCTTC CAIPGQGRGYTF TRBJ1-2 NA NA TRBV28
TGTGCCAGCAGCTCCAACACCCGACAGGGAAACACTGAAGCTTTCTTT CASSSNTRQGNTEAFF TRBJ1-1 NA TRBD1 TRBV7-2
TGCAGCGTTGAGTGGAGGGAGAAGTCCTACAATGAGCAGTTCTTC CSVEWREKSYNEQFF TRBJ2-1 few NA TRBV29-1
TGTGCCAGCAGCTTTTCGGGGAGGAACACTGAAGCTTTCTTT CASSFSGRNTEAFF TRBJ1-1 NA NA TRBV7-2
TGCGCCAGCAGCCAACAGGTTCAGAACACCGGGGAGCTGTTTTTT CASSQQVQNTGELFF TRBJ2-2 NA NA TRBV4-3
TGTGCCAGCAGTGAGGCAAACACTGAAGCTTTCTTT CASSEANTEAFF TRBJ1-1 NA NA TRBV12-3/TRBV12-4
TGTGCCAGCAGTCTATCCCTACCTCCAAATGAGCAGTTCTTC CASSLSLPPNEQFF TRBJ2-1 NA NA TRBV28
TGTGCCAGCAGTTTAGGAGGAGGGGGCCTTCCATCCATGAACACTGAAGCTTTCTTT CASSLGGGGLPSMNTEAFF TRBJ1-1 NA TRBD1 TRBV28
TGTGCCACCCGGGGCAGCAGGAAATCACCCCTCCACTTT CATRGSRKSPLHF TRBJ1-6 once NA TRBV19
TGCGCCAGCAGCCAGATGGCAGGGACCACAGATACGCAGTATTTT CASSQMAGTTDTQYF TRBJ2-3 NA NA TRBV4-1
TGTGCCAGCACTCAGCGCATTAGTGGAGATACGCAGTATTTT CASTQRISGDTQYF TRBJ2-3 NA NA TRBV2
TGTGCCAGCAGTTTATCCAATTCACCCCTCCACTTT CASSLSNSPLHF TRBJ1-6 NA NA TRBV28
TGTGCCTGGAGTGTACAGGACCTCCTCGGATCACCCCTCCACTTT CAWSVQDLLGSPLHF TRBJ1-6 NA NA TRBV30
TGCAGCGTTGAAACGCTAGCGGGGGGGCCGGTATACAATGAGCAGTTCTTC CSVETLAGGPVYNEQFF TRBJ2-1 few TRBD2 TRBV29-1
TGTGCCAGCAGCTTAGCTACAGGGGGAGGCGAAAAACTGTTTTTT CASSLATGGGEKLFF TRBJ1-4 NA TRBD1 TRBV7-9
TGTGCCAGCAGTTACCGGGACGGTAGAGGCTACACCTTC CASSYRDGRGYTF TRBJ1-2 NA NA TRBV6-5
TGTGCCAGCAGTTATGGACAGATTCACTCGGAAGCTTTCTTT CASSYGQIHSEAFF TRBJ1-1 NA NA TRBV28
TGTGCCAGCAGTTTAAGGGGCTGGGAGACCCAGTACTTC CASSLRGWETQYF TRBJ2-5 NA NA TRBV27
TGTGCCAGCAGCCTGGACAGCGAAGCTTTCTTT CASSLDSEAFF TRBJ1-1 NA NA TRBV6-2/TRBV6-3
TGCGCCAGCAGCCAAGCCCCCCCACTAGCGGGGGGGCCCTACGAGCAGTACTTC CASSQAPPLAGGPYEQYF TRBJ2-7 few TRBD2 TRBV4-3
TGTGCCAGCAGCCCCCTCAGGGGCGGCTCCGAGCAGTACTTC CASSPLRGGSEQYF TRBJ2-7 NA NA TRBV7-9
TGTGCCAGCAGCCCCCCAGGAGCGGGGGCCACAGATACGCAGTATTTT CASSPPGAGATDTQYF TRBJ2-3 NA TRBD2 TRBV7-9
TGTGCCATCAGTGAGTCTGTAAGTCAGACTCCGGGACAGGGGAACACTGAAGCTTTCTTT CAISESVSQTPGQGNTEAFF TRBJ1-1 NA TRBD1 TRBV10-3
TGTGCCAGCAGCCAGGGGGCGGGCACCGGGGAGCTGTTTTTT CASSQGAGTGELFF TRBJ2-2 once NA TRBV3-1/TRBV3-2